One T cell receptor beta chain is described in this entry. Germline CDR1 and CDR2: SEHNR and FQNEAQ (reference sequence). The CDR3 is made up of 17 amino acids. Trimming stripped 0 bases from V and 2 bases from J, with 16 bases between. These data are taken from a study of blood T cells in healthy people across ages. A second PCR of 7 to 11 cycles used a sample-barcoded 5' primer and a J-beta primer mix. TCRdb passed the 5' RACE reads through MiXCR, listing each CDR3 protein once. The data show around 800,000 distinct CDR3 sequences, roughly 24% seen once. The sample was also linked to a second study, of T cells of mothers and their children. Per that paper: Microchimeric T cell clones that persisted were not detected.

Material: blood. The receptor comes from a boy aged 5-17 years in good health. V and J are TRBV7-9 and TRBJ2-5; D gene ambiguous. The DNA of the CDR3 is TGTGCCAGCAGCTTAGCCCTGACAAGACACCCACAAGAGACCCAGTACTTC. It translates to CASSLALTRHPQETQYF.